Shown below are 19 T cell receptor beta chains from a single sample sequenced in a study of blood T cell repertoires in COVID-19. TCRdb keeps only in-frame clones here, not all; method: immunoSEQ multiplex PCR. The data hold about 350,000 clones, with 88% observed a single time. The sequenced sample was peripheral blood. These receptors originate from a woman in her seventies with COVID-19, enrolled during active disease.

The CDR3 DNA reads TGTGCCAGCAGTAGGGGTAGTGCTTTCTTT. This sequence encodes CASSRGSAFF. V is TRBV6-5 and J is TRBJ1-1; perhaps TRBD1 as D (5 bases). V was trimmed by 5 bases and J by 11 bases, leaving 9 bases between them. The CDR3 covers 10 residues. Germline lookup yields CDR1 MNHEY and CDR2 SVGAGI.

The chain combines TRBV6-2 or TRBV6-3 with TRBJ2-4, with 15 positions matching TRBD2. In germline, CDR1 is MNHEY, CDR2 SVGEGT. With V trimmed by 6 bases and J by 1 base, 10 bases remained unmatched. The CDR3 extends over 19 amino acids. The CDR3 region is CASSPGLAGGVKAKNIQYF. CDR3 coding DNA: TGTGCCAGCAGCCCTGGACTAGCGGGGGGGGTAAAGGCCAAAAACATTCAGTACTTC.

The CDR3 DNA is TGTGCCAGCAAAGGGGACTTTGCAACTAATGAAAAACTGTTTTTT. This translates into CASKGDFATNEKLFF. This rearrangement joins TRBV25-1 to TRBJ1-4; possible D gene TRBD1, 5 bases. V lost 7 bases and J lost 0, with 12 bases in between. The CDR3 extends over 15 amino acids. The V gene's germline CDR1 is MGHDK and CDR2 SYGVNS.

The V and J genes are TRBV13 and TRBJ1-1; D ambiguous. Germline CDR1 and CDR2: PRHDT and FYEKMQ (reference sequence). The CDR3 covers 16 residues. Trimming stripped 5 bases from V and 1 base from J, with 17 bases between. DNA for the CDR3: TGTGCCAGCAGCACCCCATGGCGGGGTGGGAACACTGAAGCTTTCTTT. Translation: CASSTPWRGGNTEAFF.

The table lists this clone with a count of one. The chain links TRBV10-3 to TRBJ1-4; D is unclear. The V gene's germline CDR1 is ENHRY and CDR2 SYGVKD. Trimming took 4 bases from V and 8 from J, leaving 11 bases between them. The CDR3 is 13 amino acids. CDR3 loop: CAISGAVSEKLFF. The CDR3 bases are TGTGCCATCAGTGGGGCAGTAAGCGAAAAACTGTTTTTT.

The V and J genes are TRBV7-8 and TRBJ2-3, with TRBD1 matching 7 bases. The CDR3 runs to 15 residues. CDR1 is SGHVS, CDR2 FQNEAQ, per germline. V was clipped by 5 bases and J by 2 bases; unmatched bases: 7. The DNA for the CDR3 is TGTGCCAGCAGCCATTGGGACAGCCTCACAGATACGCAGTATTTT. This encodes CASSHWDSLTDTQYF.

The rearrangement links TRBV5-1 to TRBJ2-3; 7 bases are a match to TRBD1. CDR3 length: 15 residues. Germline V lookup: CDR1 SGHRS, CDR2 YFSETQ. V shed 6 bases and J 0 bases; nucleotides not matched to a gene: 7. The DNA for the CDR3 is TGCGCCAGCAACACAGGGGCTTCGAGCACAGATACGCAGTATTTT. This gives the protein CASNTGASSTDTQYF. The entire variable domain, with the rest obtained from reference TRBV5-1 and TRBJ2-3, is as follows: KAGVTQTPRYLIKTRGQQVTLSCSPISGHRSVSWYQQTPGQGLQFLFEYFSETQRNKGNFPGRFSGRQFSNSRSEMNVSTLELGDSALYLCASNTGASSTDTQYFGPGTRLTVL.

This sequence joins TRBV2 and TRBJ1-3, with D possibly TRBD1 on 5 matching bases. The CDR3 has 14 residues. Germline V gene data show CDR1 as SNHLY and CDR2 as FYNNEI. V was pared by 2 bases and J by 0 bases, with 5 bases between. The CDR3 coding sequence is TGTGCCAGCAGTGAACAGGGCTCTGGAAACACCATATATTTT. Residues: CASSEQGSGNTIYF.

The V call is TRBV30, the J call TRBJ1-6; TRBD1 aligns across 7 bases. The V gene end was trimmed by 4 bases and the J gene end by 19 bases; junction bases not matched to a gene: 10. There are 11 residues in the CDR3. Germline CDR1 is GTSNPN and CDR2 is SVGIG (reference sequence). CDR3 in amino acids: CAWILSPGQHF. The CDR3 nucleotides read TGTGCCTGGATCCTCTCCCCGGGACAGCACTTT.

The rearrangement uses TRBV6-4 and TRBJ2-7; TRBD1 matches at 10 bases. This CDR3 comprises 17 residues. Germline V CDR1 and CDR2: MRHNA, SNTAGT. V was clipped by 6 bases and J by 2 bases; unmatched bases: 13. The CDR3: CASSGTGDSILTYEQYF. For the CDR3, the DNA is TGTGCCAGCAGCGGGACAGGGGACAGTATATTGACCTACGAGCAGTACTTC.

This rearrangement joins TRBV6-1 to TRBJ2-2; no clear D gene. This CDR3 spans 14 amino acids. From germline, CDR1 is MNHNS and CDR2 SASEGT. Trimming took 3 bases from V and 4 from J, leaving 9 bases between them. The CDR3 DNA is TGTGCCAGCAGTGATGGGCTGACCACCGGGGAGCTGTTTTTT. Translating gives CASSDGLTTGELFF.

The V call is TRBV28, the J call TRBJ2-5; possible D gene TRBD1, 6 bases. With 7 bases removed from V and 3 bases from J, the gap between germline ends came to 9 bases. Germline CDR1 reads MDHEN; CDR2 reads SYDVKM. This CDR3 has 12 amino acids. Written as DNA, the CDR3 is TGTGCCAGCACGGGACAAAAAGAGACCCAGTACTTC. Amino acid sequence: CASTGQKETQYF. Complete variable domain (other parts from reference TRBV28 and TRBJ2-5): DVKVTQSSRYLVKRTGEKVFLECVQDMDHENMFWYRQDPGLGLRLIYFSYDVKMKEKGDIPEGYSVSREKKERFSLILESASTNQTSMYLCASTGQKETQYFGPGTRLLVL.

This sequence joins TRBV29-1 and TRBJ2-3; D may be TRBD1 (6 bases). The CDR3 is made up of 13 amino acids. With 6 bases removed from V and 3 bases from J, the gap between germline ends came to 13 bases. Germline CDR1 reads SQVTM; CDR2 reads ANQGSEA. CDR3 region: CSVRDTYTDTQYF. Here the CDR3 DNA reads TGCAGCGTCCGGGACACCTATACAGATACGCAGTATTTT.

This sequence joins TRBV27 and TRBJ1-2; D gene uncertain. Germline CDR1 MNHEY, CDR2 SMNVEV (reference sequence). The V gene lost 6 bases and the J gene lost 5 bases, with 22 bases spanning the gap. The CDR3 is made up of 16 amino acids. CDR3 sequence reads: CASSYLGEGGTYGYTF. In DNA form, the CDR3 reads TGTGCCAGCAGCTACCTCGGGGAGGGAGGAACTTATGGCTACACCTTC.

This clone appeared a few times. The chain is built from TRBV7-2 and TRBJ1-3; D unresolved. V dropped 1 base and J dropped 0 bases, with 10 bases sitting between them. Germline assignment: CDR1 SGHTA and CDR2 FQGNSA. The CDR3 is 16 amino acids. This CDR3 reads CASSLEHRSSGNTIYF. The CDR3 bases are TGTGCCAGCAGCTTAGAGCACCGGAGCTCTGGAAACACCATATATTTT.

The chain recombines TRBV13 with TRBJ2-7, with 8 bases identical to TRBD1. Trimming removed 4 bases from V and 3 bases from J; junction bases left unmatched: 8. Germline V CDR1 and CDR2: PRHDT, FYEKMQ (reference sequence). The CDR3 runs 15 residues. This CDR3 reads CASSSQGATSYEQYF. CDR3 DNA sequence: TGTGCCAGCAGCTCCCAGGGGGCGACAAGCTACGAGCAGTACTTC.

This chain joins TRBV13 and TRBJ2-5, with 12 bases matching TRBD2. The CDR3 has 15 amino acids. Per the germline V gene, CDR1 is PRHDT and CDR2 is FYEKMQ (reference sequence). V trimming: 4 bases; J trimming: 3 bases; junction bases outside the gene matches: 3. CDR3 in amino acids: CASSSLAGGKETQYF. CDR3 bases: TGTGCCAGCAGCTCACTAGCGGGGGGCAAAGAGACCCAGTACTTC.

This clone was counted once. The chain is built from TRBV7-3 and TRBJ2-1, with TRBD2 matching over 7 bases. This CDR3 spans 16 amino acids. The germline V gene has CDR1 SGHTA and CDR2 FQGTGA. The trim removed 6 bases at V and 3 bases at J, leaving 11 bases unmatched. The CDR3 DNA follows: TGTGCCAGCAGTTCAGACGGGCGGGGGAACTACAATGAGCAGTTCTTC. This sequence encodes CASSSDGRGNYNEQFF.

The chain links TRBV5-1 to TRBJ1-1, with TRBD1 as a possible D gene (5 bases). Trimming took off 2 bases at V and 8 bases at J, with 10 bases between the two ends. This CDR3 comprises 12 residues. Germline-derived CDR1 and CDR2 are SGHRS and YFSETQ. The CDR3 spells CASSLAGYEAFF. The DNA for the CDR3 is TGCGCCAGCAGCTTAGCAGGGTACGAAGCTTTCTTT.